A selection of T cell receptor beta chains follows, all from one sample in a study of blood T cell repertoires in COVID-19. Some clones are missing from TCRdb's copy, which holds only in-frame ones; the method was immunoSEQ multiplex PCR. The top ten clones hold 0.95% to 1.3% of a sample with over 100,000 clones, just under 90% of them seen once. Sequences were obtained from peripheral blood. These receptors were collected from a human donor in a cohort sampled during active COVID-19. CDR3s include the opening cysteine and the closing phenylalanine or tryptophan. The order of the fields is D gene, clone size, J gene, V gene, CDR3 protein, CDR3 DNA. The D gene is left open where the match is weak. Expanded clones get a size class; other rows say once, few or many, or leave the size out.

d_call: .; clone_size: once; j_call: TRBJ2-1; v_call: TRBV19; cdr3_aa: CASSISPPKRDEQFF; cdr3_nt: TGTGCCAGTAGTATTTCACCTCCAAAGCGGGATGAGCAGTTCTTC
d_call: .; clone_size: .; j_call: TRBJ2-7; v_call: TRBV27; cdr3_aa: CASRKNTGFSEQYF; cdr3_nt: TGTGCCAGCAGAAAAAATACAGGGTTTTCAGAGCAGTACTTC
d_call: .; clone_size: .; j_call: TRBJ1-1; v_call: TRBV19; cdr3_aa: CASSIDPSSRTEAFF; cdr3_nt: TGTGCCAGTAGTATAGATCCCAGTTCGAGGACTGAAGCTTTCTTT
d_call: TRBD1; clone_size: .; j_call: TRBJ2-2; v_call: TRBV7-8; cdr3_aa: CASSLDGTGPGELFF; cdr3_nt: TGTGCCAGCAGCTTAGATGGGACAGGACCCGGGGAGCTGTTTTTT
d_call: .; clone_size: .; j_call: TRBJ2-1; v_call: TRBV3-1/TRBV3-2; cdr3_aa: CASSRLGSYNEQFF; cdr3_nt: TGTGCCAGCAGCCGGCTTGGCTCCTACAATGAGCAGTTCTTC
d_call: .; clone_size: .; j_call: TRBJ1-2; v_call: TRBV12-3/TRBV12-4; cdr3_aa: CASTTGYYGYTF; cdr3_nt: TGTGCCAGCACCACAGGGTATTATGGCTACACCTTC
d_call: TRBD2; clone_size: once; j_call: TRBJ2-1; v_call: TRBV4-3; cdr3_aa: CASSQGKTSGTGEQFF; cdr3_nt: TGCGCCAGCAGCCAAGGGAAGACTAGCGGGACAGGTGAGCAGTTCTTC
d_call: .; clone_size: .; j_call: TRBJ1-4; v_call: TRBV15; cdr3_aa: CATSRDREGGNEKLFF; cdr3_nt: TGTGCCACCAGCAGAGATCGGGAAGGTGGGAATGAAAAACTGTTTTTT
d_call: .; clone_size: .; j_call: TRBJ1-2; v_call: TRBV2; cdr3_aa: CASSLRQLTNYGYTF; cdr3_nt: TGTGCCAGCAGCCTAAGACAGCTCACTAACTATGGCTACACCTTC
d_call: TRBD1; clone_size: .; j_call: TRBJ1-5; v_call: TRBV7-3; cdr3_aa: CASSLFLTDRGSNQPQHF; cdr3_nt: TGTGCCAGCAGCTTATTCCTAACCGACAGGGGGAGCAATCAGCCCCAGCATTTT
d_call: .; clone_size: .; j_call: TRBJ2-5; v_call: TRBV7-6; cdr3_aa: CASSPALRASQETQYF; cdr3_nt: TGTGCCAGCAGCCCAGCCCTCAGAGCTAGCCAAGAGACCCAGTACTTC
d_call: TRBD2; clone_size: .; j_call: TRBJ2-5; v_call: TRBV7-9; cdr3_aa: CASSLKGLAEETQYF; cdr3_nt: TGTGCCAGCAGCTTAAAGGGACTAGCAGAAGAGACCCAGTACTTC
d_call: TRBD2; clone_size: .; j_call: TRBJ2-2; v_call: TRBV4-3; cdr3_aa: CASSQASGATGELFF; cdr3_nt: TGCGCCAGCAGCCAAGCTAGCGGGGCGACCGGGGAGCTGTTTTTT
d_call: .; clone_size: few; j_call: TRBJ1-6; v_call: TRBV3-1/TRBV3-2; cdr3_aa: CASSPLSRGGSPLHF; cdr3_nt: TGTGCCAGCAGCCCTCTATCCCGGGGTGGTTCACCCCTCCACTTT
d_call: .; clone_size: .; j_call: TRBJ2-5; v_call: TRBV3-1/TRBV3-2; cdr3_aa: CASGHRGSQETQYF; cdr3_nt: TGTGCCAGCGGACACCGGGGGAGCCAAGAGACCCAGTACTTC
d_call: .; clone_size: .; j_call: TRBJ2-2; v_call: TRBV5-6; cdr3_aa: CASSPAGTNTGELFF; cdr3_nt: TGTGCCAGCAGTCCGGCGGGCACGAACACCGGGGAGCTGTTTTTT
d_call: .; clone_size: .; j_call: TRBJ2-7; v_call: TRBV6-2/TRBV6-3; cdr3_aa: CASSEGGAVSYEQYF; cdr3_nt: TGTGCCAGCAGTGAGGGGGGGGCAGTCTCCTACGAGCAGTACTTC